This T cell receptor beta chain comes out of a study of a mutant IDH1 vaccine in newly diagnosed glioma. As for the study in general: Therapy received beforehand was radiotherapy, temozolomide, or both, with most patients given both.

Profiling relied on immunoSEQ multiplex PCR, and the TCRdb table lists in-frame clones only, not all of them. The repertoire has 50,000 to 70,000 clones, around 82% of them found once; the top ten carry approximately 3%. This CDR3 is built from 16 residues. Per the germline V gene, CDR1 is SNHLY and CDR2 is FYNNEI. The ends lost 8 bases at V and 3 bases at J; junction bases unmatched: 13. Study outcomes and limitations: Across multiple MHC alleles, approximately 93% of patients had vaccine-induced responses.

In the case of this clone: Its antigen is undetermined.

Time point specified: week 5, during vaccination. Every vaccination contained 300 ug of the mutant IDH1 20-mer peptide and was paired with topical imiquimod. The sequence came from a woman aged 18-29 years with glioma. Some clones in this sample may be carry-over from other donors' samples. The sample here was PBMCs, taken from a glioma patient whose treatment included an IDH1 peptide vaccine. V gene TRBV2 combines with J gene TRBJ2-1; 7 bases line up with TRBD2. The chain's CDR3 is CASDQKGREGYNEQFF. The CDR3 coding sequence is TGTGCCAGCGACCAAAAAGGGAGGGAGGGCTACAATGAGCAGTTCTTC.